These 30 T cell receptor beta chains share one sample of origin, sequenced in a study of CD8+CD57+ T cells in acquired aplastic anemia. Using genomic DNA as the template, TCR beta VDJ and CDR3 profiling was carried out. MiXCR, applied by TCRdb to the reads, yields one record per CDR3 protein. The sample records more than 150,000 distinct CDR3 sequences, just under 50% being singletons. The patients chosen for sequencing had shown expansion of CD8+CD57+ cells (detected by flow cytometry). Sequenced input: sorted CD4+, CD8+, or CD8+CD57+ T cells (not recorded which) from PBMCs. The receptors come from a human donor with aplastic anemia.

This clonotype has a handful of counts. This chain connects TRBV7-6 to TRBJ1-2; no clear D. The CDR3 extends over 13 amino acids. Trimming left V 3 bases short and J 4 bases short, with 9 bases between. Germline V gives CDR1 SGHVS, CDR2 FNYEAQ. CDR3 region: CASSFDPGYGYTF. Here the CDR3 DNA reads TGTGCCAGCAGCTTTGACCCAGGCTATGGCTACACCTTC.

The genes are TRBV7-8 and TRBJ1-1; TRBD1 might be the D (6 bases). CDR3 length equals 17 residues. CDR1 is SGHVS and CDR2 is FQNEAQ in the germline V gene. Deletions cut 1 base from V and 11 bases from J, with 26 bases between. The CDR3 DNA reads as TGTGCCAGCAGCTTAGACAGGGAAGGTGGGTTGAGTCCCGGGGCTTTCTTT. As protein: CASSLDREGGLSPGAFF.

This clonotype has at least ten counts. This chain uses TRBV9 with TRBJ2-7; 8 bases line up with TRBD2. Germline V gene sequence: CDR1 SGDLS, CDR2 YYNGEE. The CDR3 is 14 amino acids. V was pared by 0 bases and J by 8 bases, with 7 bases of the junction left unmatched. The DNA of the CDR3 is TGTGCCAGCAGCGTAGACGGGGGGGTGAGGCAGCAGTACTTC. It is translated as CASSVDGGVRQQYF.

The gene calls are TRBV11-2 and TRBJ2-3; TRBD2 matches at 13 bases. The V segment lost 5 bases and the J segment 4 bases; nucleotides outside the gene matches: 9. CDR1 is SGHAT and CDR2 is FQNNGV in the germline V gene. The CDR3 contains 17 residues. Written as DNA, the CDR3 is TGTGCCAGCAGCGAGGGGGTGGGACTAGCGGGATCAGATACGCAGTATTTT. It translates to CASSEGVGLAGSDTQYF.

Ten or more counts support this clonotype. The chain recombines TRBV29-1 with TRBJ1-3; a weak D match, TRBD1 (5 bases). Germline values: CDR1 SQVTM, CDR2 ANQGSEA. This CDR3 comprises 13 residues. Trimming stripped 4 bases from V and 3 bases from J, with 10 bases between. CDR3 region: CSVVSGVGNTIYF. In nucleotides, the CDR3 is TGCAGCGTTGTCTCGGGGGTTGGAAACACCATATATTTT.

V is TRBV12-3 or TRBV12-4 and J is TRBJ2-1; 11 bases align to TRBD2. The CDR3 has 19 amino acids. The junction had 11 bases not matched to a gene; V was cut back by 3 bases and J by 1 base. CDR3 sequence reads: CASSFQLSGRAGSYNEQFF. In DNA, the CDR3 is TGTGCCAGCAGTTTCCAACTTAGCGGGAGGGCCGGTTCCTACAATGAGCAGTTCTTC.

There are many counts of this clonotype. The V and J genes are TRBV5-1 and TRBJ2-5; D remains ambiguous. From germline, CDR1 is SGHRS and CDR2 YFSETQ. The ends were cut back, 0 bases at V and 0 bases at J, with 12 bases in the middle. The CDR3 extends over 16 amino acids. In DNA form, the CDR3 reads TGCGCCAGCAGCTTGGTTGGCTGGCAGGACCAAGAGACCCAGTACTTC. It yields the protein CASSLVGWQDQETQYF.

This clonotype was detected a few times. V is TRBV15 and J is TRBJ2-5, with D uncertain. The CDR3 runs 15 residues. V was pared by 0 bases and J by 5 bases, with 13 bases between. Germline CDR1 and CDR2: LNHNV and YYDKDF (reference sequence). The CDR3 protein is CATSRDPHPTETQYF. DNA for the CDR3: TGTGCCACCAGCAGAGATCCCCACCCAACGGAGACCCAGTACTTC.

The table lists this clonotype with many counts. This chain joins TRBV19 and TRBJ2-4; D perhaps matches TRBD1 (9 bases). The V gene lost 4 bases and the J gene lost 8 bases, with 21 bases spanning the gap. Germline-derived CDR1 and CDR2 are LNHDA and SQIVND (reference sequence). This CDR3 comprises 16 residues. This CDR3 reads CASSTLNRGRGDIQYF. The DNA of the CDR3 is TGTGCCAGTAGTACGCTAAACAGGGGGCGGGGGGACATTCAGTACTTC.

The V and J genes are TRBV6-1 and TRBJ1-5; D unclear. Deletions cut 4 bases from V and 4 bases from J, with 8 bases between. The CDR3 is made up of 13 amino acids. CDR1 and CDR2 from the germline V gene are MNHNS and SASEGT. The CDR3 protein is CASSARSNQPQHF. CDR3 nucleotides: TGTGCCAGCAGTGCGCGTAGTAATCAGCCCCAGCATTTT.

In the case of this clonotype: Relative to the germline gene, one junction end is altered; a read error may explain this. The chain uses TRBV25-1 and TRBJ2-2; D is perhaps TRBD1 or TRBD2 (5 bases each). The CDR3 is 14 amino acids. Germline V gene sequence: CDR1 MGHDK, CDR2 SYGVNS. The CDR3 nucleotides read TGTACCAGCAGTGACCCGGGACCCCACGGGGAGCTGTTTTTT. Translated: CTSSDPGPHGELFF. Looking up the rest from reference TRBV25-1 and TRBJ2-2 gives the full variable domain: EADIYQTPRYLVIGTGKKITLECSQTMGHDKMYWYQQDPGMELHLIHYSYGVNSTEKGDLSSESTVSRIRTEHFPLTLESARPSHTSQYLCTSSDPGPHGELFFGEGSRLTVL.

For this clonotype: At one end the junction does not follow the germline gene, possibly because of a read error. The gene calls are TRBV10-3 and TRBJ1-2; D is unclear. The CDR3 runs to 14 residues. Per the germline V gene, CDR1 is ENHRY and CDR2 is SYGVKD. The CDR3 sequence is CASSLAVGSYGYTF. The DNA of the CDR3 is TGTGCCAGCAGTCTCGCTGTGGGTAGCTATGGCTACACCTTC.

In this sample, this clonotype turned up a few times. The J gene is TRBJ2-7, the V gene TRBV5-1; D may correspond to TRBD1 or TRBD2 (6 bases each). There are 13 residues in the CDR3. V lost 0 bases, J lost 6 bases, and 10 bases lay in between. CDR1 is SGHRS and CDR2 is YFSETQ in the germline V gene. CDR3 amino acids: CASSLARGREQYF. The DNA of the CDR3 is TGCGCCAGCAGCTTGGCCCGGGGGCGCGAGCAGTACTTC.

The chain uses TRBV7-2 and TRBJ2-3; no firm D call. The CDR3 consists of 13 residues. Germline CDR1 reads SGHTA; CDR2 reads FQGNSA. The V and J ends lost 6 bases and 5 bases respectively, with 12 bases between them. CDR3 residues: CASSTELGDTQYF. CDR3 in DNA: TGTGCCAGCAGTACGGAACTGGGAGATACGCAGTATTTT.

This sequence joins TRBV7-9 and TRBJ2-7, with D possibly being TRBD2 (5 bases). CDR3 length: 14 amino acids. The ends were cut back, 10 bases at V and 5 bases at J, with 21 bases in the middle. Germline V gene sequence: CDR1 SEHNR, CDR2 FQNEAQ (reference sequence). DNA of the CDR3: TGTGCCACATTCCGGGATGCATCTGGCGACGAGCAGTACTTC. It translates to CATFRDASGDEQYF.

The rearrangement joins TRBV19 to TRBJ2-7, with D possibly being TRBD1 (5 bases). There are 14 residues in the CDR3. V was clipped by 5 bases and J by 5 bases, with 16 bases between them. Germline assignment: CDR1 LNHDA and CDR2 SQIVND (reference sequence). CDR3 loop: CASSAQTVAHEQYF. The CDR3 DNA reads TGTGCCAGTAGTGCACAGACAGTCGCCCACGAGCAGTACTTC.

This clonotype was counted between two and nine times. The rearrangement joins TRBV18 to TRBJ1-5, with D maybe TRBD1 (5 bases). Germline V gene sequence: CDR1 KGHSH, CDR2 LQKENI. The germline V and J ends were trimmed by 2 bases and 7 bases, with 9 bases remaining between them. CDR3 size: 13 residues. CDR3 in DNA: TGTGCCAGCTCACCAGGTCAGGGACAGCCCCAGCATTTT. Protein sequence: CASSPGQGQPQHF.

This clonotype was seen a handful of times. The chain joins TRBV3-1 to TRBJ1-2; no reliable D call. Between the trimmed V and J ends, which lost 4 bases and 4 bases, there was a span of 19 bases. This CDR3 contains 16 residues. From germline, CDR1 is LGHDT and CDR2 YNNKEL (reference sequence). This CDR3 is CASSPTSWRDTYGYTF. The CDR3 nucleotides are TGTGCCAGCAGCCCAACCAGCTGGCGTGATACCTATGGCTACACCTTC. Supplemented by reference TRBV3-1 and TRBJ1-2, the full variable domain reads DTAVSQTPKYLVTQMGNDKSIKCEQNLGHDTMYWYKQDSKKFLKIMFSYNNKELIINETVPNRFSPKSPDKAHLNLHINSLELGDSAVYFCASSPTSWRDTYGYTFGSGTRLTVV.

This clonotype was counted ten times or more. The V and J genes are TRBV19 and TRBJ1-1; no clear D. Germline V CDR1 and CDR2: LNHDA, SQIVND (reference sequence). There are 14 residues in the CDR3. With 3 bases removed from V and 0 bases from J, the gap between germline ends came to 8 bases. The CDR3 loop is CASSMGSLNTEAFF. CDR3 DNA sequence: TGTGCCAGTAGTATGGGCAGCTTGAACACTGAAGCTTTCTTT.

This clonotype was counted many times. V gene TRBV20-1 combines with J gene TRBJ2-7, with TRBD2 identical over 9 bases. The CDR3 is made up of 14 amino acids. J gave up 3 bases and V 3 bases, and 6 bases lay outside the gene matches. Germline values: CDR1 DFQATT, CDR2 SNEGSKA (reference sequence). The DNA for the CDR3 is TGCAGTGCTAGCTCCGGACTAGCGTTCTACGAGCAGTACTTC. This translates into CSASSGLAFYEQYF.

This clonotype has ten or more counts. The V call is TRBV24-1, the J call TRBJ2-7, with 8 bases lining up with TRBD1. Germline V gene lookup returns CDR1 KGHDR and CDR2 SFDVKD. The CDR3 is made up of 14 amino acids. The V gene end was trimmed by 4 bases and the J gene end by 5 bases; junction bases not matched to a gene: 6. CDR3 loop: CATSDGRGRNEQYF. Here the CDR3 DNA reads TGTGCCACCAGTGACGGCAGGGGGCGGAACGAGCAGTACTTC.

The genes are TRBV19 and TRBJ1-1; tentatively, D is TRBD1 (6 bases). Deletions cut 7 bases from V and 1 base from J, with 10 bases between. This CDR3 comprises 13 residues. Germline lookup yields CDR1 LNHDA and CDR2 SQIVND (reference sequence). CDR3 region: CASNRRGNTEAFF. In DNA, the CDR3 is TGTGCCAGTAATCGCAGGGGGAACACTGAAGCTTTCTTT.

The chain has TRBV7-3 and TRBJ2-5; possibly TRBD1 for D (6 bases). The closer fit of TRBJ2-7 to the DNA end suggests the J call may be wrong. The CDR3 has 15 residues. Germline loops: CDR1 SGHTA, CDR2 FQGTGA. CDR3 in amino acids: CASSQSGDASYEQYF. CDR3 bases: TGTGCCAGCAGCCAATCAGGGGACGCCTCCTACGAGCAGTACTTC.

The chain recombines TRBV28 with TRBJ1-2; TRBD1 agrees at 7 bases. J lost 0 bases, V lost 5 bases, and 9 bases had no gene match. Germline lookup yields CDR1 MDHEN and CDR2 SYDVKM. There are 16 residues in the CDR3. The CDR3 DNA reads as TGTGCCAGCAGTCGGTACCGGGACAGCCCTAACTATGGCTACACCTTC. This gives the protein CASSRYRDSPNYGYTF.

This clonotype was recorded once. This chain uses TRBV10-3 with TRBJ2-6; the D gene is possibly TRBD1 (6 bases). From germline, CDR1 is ENHRY and CDR2 SYGVKD. The V gene lost 6 bases and the J gene lost 4 bases, with 13 bases spanning the gap. The CDR3 is made up of 15 amino acids. The CDR3 sequence: CAIRATGSGANVLTF. DNA of the CDR3: TGTGCCATCAGGGCCACAGGGTCCGGGGCCAACGTCCTGACTTTC.

The chain carries TRBV2 and TRBJ1-6; D gene unclear. The germline V gene has CDR1 SNHLY and CDR2 FYNNEI. CDR3 length equals 14 residues. The V end lost 7 bases, the J end lost 5 bases, and 12 bases lay between the germline ends. CDR3 protein: CASKAGYDNSPLHF. CDR3 nucleotides: TGTGCCAGCAAAGCAGGTTATGATAATTCACCCCTCCACTTT.

As to this clonotype: At one end, the junction sequence differs from germline, possibly due to a read error. The chain couples TRBV29-1 to TRBJ1-3, with a weak D call TRBD1 (5 bases). The CDR3 is 12 residues long. Germline V gene data show CDR1 as SQVTM and CDR2 as ANQGSEA. Here the CDR3 reads CSVERDGNTKYF. The CDR3, as DNA: TGCAGCGTTGAGAGGGACGGAAACACCAAATATTTT.

This clonotype showed up just a few times. The V and J genes are TRBV2 and TRBJ1-1; D gene unclear. The V end lost 7 bases, the J end lost 0 bases, and 6 bases lay between the germline ends. Germline loops: CDR1 SNHLY, CDR2 FYNNEI. The CDR3 loop spans 12 amino acids. CDR3 in DNA: TGTGCCAGCATCGGGATGAACACTGAAGCTTTCTTT. Translated: CASIGMNTEAFF. Supplemented by reference TRBV2 and TRBJ1-1, the full variable domain reads EPEVTQTPSHQVTQMGQEVILRCVPISNHLYFYWYRQILGQKVEFLVSFYNNEISEKSEIFDDQFSVERPDGSNFTLKIRSTKLEDSAMYFCASIGMNTEAFFGQGTRLTVV.

The rearrangement joins TRBV29-1 to TRBJ2-3; D is unclear. V was pared by 3 bases and J by 2 bases, with 6 bases between. The CDR3 consists of 12 residues. Germline V lookup: CDR1 SQVTM, CDR2 ANQGSEA. CDR3 region: CSVDADTDTQYF. CDR3 nucleotides: TGCAGCGTTGACGCTGACACAGATACGCAGTATTTT.

This clonotype has only a few counts. The junction departs from germline at one end; a sequencing error may be responsible. The chain carries TRBV10-3 and TRBJ1-2; the D is unclear. The CDR3 has 16 amino acids. The germline CDR1 and CDR2 sequences are ENHRY and SYGVKD. CDR3 residues: CANSDPGPPPVGGYTF. The CDR3 DNA reads TGTGCCAACAGTGACCCCGGGCCACCACCGGTGGGTGGCTACACCTTC.